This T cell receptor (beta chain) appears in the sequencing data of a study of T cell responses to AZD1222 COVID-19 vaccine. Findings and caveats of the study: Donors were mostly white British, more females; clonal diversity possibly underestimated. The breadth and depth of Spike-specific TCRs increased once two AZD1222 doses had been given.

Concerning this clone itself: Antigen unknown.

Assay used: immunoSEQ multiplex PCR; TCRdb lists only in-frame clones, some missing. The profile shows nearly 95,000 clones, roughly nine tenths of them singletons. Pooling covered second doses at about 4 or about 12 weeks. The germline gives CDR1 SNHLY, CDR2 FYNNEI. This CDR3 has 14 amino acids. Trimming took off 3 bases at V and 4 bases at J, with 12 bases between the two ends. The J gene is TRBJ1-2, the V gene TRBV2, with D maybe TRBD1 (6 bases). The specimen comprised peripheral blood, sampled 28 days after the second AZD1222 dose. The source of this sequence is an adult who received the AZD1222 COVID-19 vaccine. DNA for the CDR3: TGTGCCAGCAGTGAGAAGGGGGTGGGCTATGGCTACACCTTC. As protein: CASSEKGVGYGYTF.